This TCR beta chain was sequenced for a study of blood T cell repertoires in COVID-19. Using immunoSEQ multiplex PCR, the repertoire was profiled, and TCRdb retains in-frame clones only, with some absent. The table has 260,000 or so clones, 80% to 90% seen once. The CDR3 is 14 residues long. Germline V lookup: CDR1 MNHEY, CDR2 SVGEGT. V was shortened by 6 bases and J by 1 base, with 12 bases between the two germline ends. The genes are TRBV6-2 or TRBV6-3 and TRBJ1-1; TRBD1 might be the D (5 bases). Material for sequencing was peripheral blood. This receptor was identified in a woman between 65 and 79 years old with acute or convalescent COVID-19. The CDR3 protein is CASSQGLANTEAFF. The CDR3 DNA reads as TGTGCCAGCAGCCAGGGACTCGCGAACACTGAAGCTTTCTTT.